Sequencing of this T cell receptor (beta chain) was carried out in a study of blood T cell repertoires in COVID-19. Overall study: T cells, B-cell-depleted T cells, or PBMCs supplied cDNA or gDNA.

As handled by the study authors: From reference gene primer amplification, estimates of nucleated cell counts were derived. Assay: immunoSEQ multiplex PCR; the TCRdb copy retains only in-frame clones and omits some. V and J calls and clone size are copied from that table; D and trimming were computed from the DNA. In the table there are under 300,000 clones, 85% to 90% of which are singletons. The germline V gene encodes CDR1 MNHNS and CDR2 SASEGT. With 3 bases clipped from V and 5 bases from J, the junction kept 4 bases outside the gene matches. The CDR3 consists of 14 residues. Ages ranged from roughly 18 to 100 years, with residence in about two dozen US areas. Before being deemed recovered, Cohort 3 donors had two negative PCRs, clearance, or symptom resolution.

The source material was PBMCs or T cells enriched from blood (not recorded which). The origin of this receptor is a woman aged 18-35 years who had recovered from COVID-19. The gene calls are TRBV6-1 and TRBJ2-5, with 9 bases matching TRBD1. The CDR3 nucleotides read TGTGCCAGCAGTGAGGGGACAGGGTACGAGACCCAGTACTTC. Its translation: CASSEGTGYETQYF.